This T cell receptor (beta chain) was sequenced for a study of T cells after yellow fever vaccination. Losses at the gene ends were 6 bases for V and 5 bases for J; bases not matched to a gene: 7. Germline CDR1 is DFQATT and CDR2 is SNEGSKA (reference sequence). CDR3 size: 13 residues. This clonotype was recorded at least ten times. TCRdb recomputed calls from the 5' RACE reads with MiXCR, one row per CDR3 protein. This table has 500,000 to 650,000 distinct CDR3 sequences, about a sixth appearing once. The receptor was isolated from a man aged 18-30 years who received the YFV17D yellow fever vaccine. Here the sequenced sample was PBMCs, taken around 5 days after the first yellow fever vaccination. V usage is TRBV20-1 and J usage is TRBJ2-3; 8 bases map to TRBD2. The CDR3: CSATSGGIDTQYF. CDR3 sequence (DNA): TGCAGTGCCACAAGCGGGGGCATAGATACGCAGTATTTT.